Listed below are T cell receptor beta chains from one sample, sequenced in a study of blood T cell repertoires in COVID-19. The method was immunoSEQ multiplex PCR; TCRdb's version includes in-frame clones alone and lacks a portion of them. The sample has more than 85,000 clones, about 80% seen once; the top ten hold approximately 7%. The sample taken for sequencing was peripheral blood. These receptors all come from a woman in her forties or fifties with acute or convalescent COVID-19. Both conserved end residues are trimmed from each CDR3. Each record gives: V gene, clone size, CDR3 protein. Clone size is given for some rows only: seen once, a few or many times, or a class if the clone is expanded.

v_gene: TRBV10-3
abundance: -
CDR3aa: AISGGLVVYNEQF

v_gene: TRBV6-5
abundance: -
CDR3aa: ASRPRGAFTDTQY

v_gene: TRBV5-1
abundance: -
CDR3aa: ASSRQVRENEKLF

v_gene: TRBV5-1
abundance: -
CDR3aa: ASRDTGATNEKLF

v_gene: TRBV5-4
abundance: -
CDR3aa: ASSLAGETQY

v_gene: TRBV7-3
abundance: -
CDR3aa: ASSFTSGGYNEQF

v_gene: TRBV14
abundance: -
CDR3aa: ASSQPRTSGSTDTQY

v_gene: TRBV29-1
abundance: -
CDR3aa: SVGLAGGLTGELF

v_gene: TRBV6-5
abundance: -
CDR3aa: ASSTGGSGNTIY

v_gene: TRBV20-1
abundance: once
CDR3aa: SALIYNEQF

v_gene: TRBV6-5
abundance: -
CDR3aa: ASSPRDSNYGYT

v_gene: TRBV10-3
abundance: few
CDR3aa: ANAGQGNSPLH

v_gene: TRBV6-6
abundance: -
CDR3aa: ASSQRQYRRTNTEAF

v_gene: TRBV30
abundance: -
CDR3aa: AWSVNSPSYEQY